This paragraph reports one TCR beta chain. Its antigen is unidentified. From germline, CDR1 is SGHRS and CDR2 YFSETQ. The length of the CDR3 is 15 residues. The J segment lost 3 bases and the V segment lost 0 bases, leaving 4 bases of the junction unmatched. The sample belongs to a study of OX40 agonist ivuxolimab in advanced cancers. About the study: Patients with prior anti-PD-1, anti-PD-L1 or anti-CTLA-4 therapy were eligible; about 41% had some.

Study-wide results and caveats: Certain nonresponders additionally had low normalized T-cell clonal expansion. Still undetermined is the antigen specificity of the expanded peripheral T cells.

Sequencing was performed with immunoSEQ multiplex PCR; in TCRdb, only in-frame clones are kept and a portion is missing. This table holds tens of thousands of clones, approximately 86% found once. The V and J genes are TRBV5-1 and TRBJ1-2, with 8 positions matching TRBD1. This receptor was identified in an adult with an advanced solid tumor such as melanoma, head and neck, liver or kidney cancer. Material: CD4+ or CD8+ T cells sorted from blood, obtained in a trial of the OX40 agonist ivuxolimab. The CDR3 sequence is CASSLGGTGDYGYTF. The DNA for the CDR3 is TGCGCCAGCAGCTTGGGAGGGACAGGAGACTATGGCTACACCTTC. Full variable domain (missing parts from reference TRBV5-1 and TRBJ1-2): KAGVTQTPRYLIKTRGQQVTLSCSPISGHRSVSWYQQTPGQGLQFLFEYFSETQRNKGNFPGRFSGRQFSNSRSEMNVSTLELGDSALYLCASSLGGTGDYGYTFGSGTRLTVV.